Listed below are T cell receptor beta chains from one sample, sequenced in a study of shared clonotypes between healthy human individuals. Assay used: immunoSEQ multiplex PCR; TCRdb lists only in-frame clones, some missing. The sample holds around 700,000 clones; around 73% are singletons and the top ten take under 2%. Sequencing used memory CD4+ T cells sorted from blood. Source of these receptors: a woman aged 30 to 39 in good health. Both conserved end residues are part of each CDR3. Each record gives: V gene, clone size, J gene, D gene, CDR3 length, CDR3 protein, CDR3 DNA. D genes are given only for firm matches. The size of a clone is reported for some rows only, either as once, few or many, or as a class for expanded clones.

v_gene: TRBV14
abundance: NA
j_gene: TRBJ2-7
d_gene: NA
len: 15
CDR3aa: CASSQAPQAPYEQYF
CDR3nt: TGTGCCAGCAGCCAAGCCCCACAGGCTCCCTACGAGCAGTACTTC

v_gene: TRBV2
abundance: NA
j_gene: TRBJ1-1
d_gene: NA
len: 13
CDR3aa: CASKAEMNTEAFF
CDR3nt: TGTGCCAGCAAGGCAGAAATGAACACTGAAGCTTTCTTT

v_gene: TRBV21-1
abundance: few
j_gene: TRBJ2-2
d_gene: NA
len: 16
CDR3aa: CASSKGGQVYTGELFF
CDR3nt: TGTGCCAGCAGCAAAGGAGGACAGGTGTACACCGGGGAGCTGTTTTTT

v_gene: TRBV18
abundance: few
j_gene: TRBJ1-5
d_gene: TRBD1
len: 15
CDR3aa: CASLTGELGNQPQHF
CDR3nt: TGTGCCAGCTTAACAGGGGAATTGGGCAATCAGCCCCAGCATTTT

v_gene: TRBV11-2
abundance: NA
j_gene: TRBJ2-7
d_gene: TRBD2
len: 11
CDR3aa: CASSRGGEQYF
CDR3nt: TGTGCCAGCAGCCGCGGGGGCGAGCAGTACTTC

v_gene: TRBV18
abundance: NA
j_gene: TRBJ2-3
d_gene: NA
len: 21
CDR3aa: CASSPLATWTAIGMSTDTQYF
CDR3nt: TGTGCCAGCTCACCACTTGCGACGTGGACAGCGATAGGAATGAGCACAGATACGCAGTATTTT

v_gene: TRBV10-1
abundance: NA
j_gene: TRBJ2-4
d_gene: NA
len: 14
CDR3aa: CASSESLAVNIQYF
CDR3nt: TGCGCCAGCAGTGAGTCACTAGCTGTGAACATTCAGTACTTC

v_gene: TRBV5-5
abundance: NA
j_gene: TRBJ2-2
d_gene: NA
len: 14
CDR3aa: CASSLAWVAGELFF
CDR3nt: TGTGCCAGCAGCTTGGCCTGGGTAGCCGGGGAGCTGTTTTTT

v_gene: TRBV13
abundance: NA
j_gene: TRBJ2-3
d_gene: NA
len: 15
CDR3aa: CASSQRRWSTDTQYF
CDR3nt: TGTGCCAGCAGCCAGAGGAGGTGGAGCACAGATACGCAGTATTTT

v_gene: TRBV14
abundance: NA
j_gene: TRBJ2-1
d_gene: TRBD2
len: 24
CDR3aa: CASSPLANPGLAGTFGLDYNEQFF
CDR3nt: TGTGCCAGCAGCCCTTTAGCAAACCCGGGACTAGCGGGAACTTTCGGGCTCGACTACAATGAGCAGTTCTTC

v_gene: TRBV6-6
abundance: NA
j_gene: TRBJ2-7
d_gene: NA
len: 12
CDR3aa: CASSPPGGEQYF
CDR3nt: TGTGCCAGCAGTCCCCCCGGGGGCGAGCAGTACTTC

v_gene: TRBV19
abundance: NA
j_gene: TRBJ1-1
d_gene: NA
len: 12
CDR3aa: CASRWGGTEAFF
CDR3nt: TGTGCCAGTAGGTGGGGAGGCACTGAAGCTTTCTTT

v_gene: TRBV18
abundance: NA
j_gene: TRBJ1-1
d_gene: NA
len: 13
CDR3aa: CASSPTMNTEAFF
CDR3nt: TGTGCCAGCTCACCAACAATGAACACTGAAGCTTTCTTT

v_gene: TRBV5-1
abundance: NA
j_gene: TRBJ1-5
d_gene: NA
len: 13
CDR3aa: CASSPGPNQPQHF
CDR3nt: TGCGCCAGCAGCCCCGGACCCAATCAGCCCCAGCATTTT

v_gene: TRBV7-2
abundance: once
j_gene: TRBJ2-2
d_gene: NA
len: 14
CDR3aa: CASSLAWNTGELFF
CDR3nt: TGTGCCAGCAGCTTAGCGTGGAATACCGGGGAGCTGTTTTTT

v_gene: TRBV10-3
abundance: once
j_gene: TRBJ2-5
d_gene: NA
len: 13
CDR3aa: CAINRAAQETQYF
CDR3nt: TGTGCCATCAACCGAGCGGCTCAAGAGACCCAGTACTTC

v_gene: TRBV5-4
abundance: NA
j_gene: TRBJ2-3
d_gene: NA
len: 12
CDR3aa: CASSWQQDTQYF
CDR3nt: TGTGCCAGCAGCTGGCAGCAGGATACGCAGTATTTT

v_gene: TRBV20-1
abundance: few
j_gene: TRBJ1-4
d_gene: NA
len: 10
CDR3aa: CSASGEELFF
CDR3nt: TGCAGTGCTAGCGGGGAAGAACTGTTTTTT

v_gene: TRBV19
abundance: NA
j_gene: TRBJ2-7
d_gene: NA
len: 15
CDR3aa: CASSIGGARSYEQYF
CDR3nt: TGTGCCAGTAGTATAGGAGGGGCCCGCTCCTACGAGCAGTACTTC

v_gene: TRBV2
abundance: once
j_gene: TRBJ2-3
d_gene: TRBD2
len: 15
CDR3aa: CASSEMAGAWDTQYF
CDR3nt: TGTGCCAGCAGTGAAATGGCGGGAGCGTGGGATACGCAGTATTTT

v_gene: TRBV5-1
abundance: NA
j_gene: TRBJ2-1
d_gene: NA
len: 13
CDR3aa: CASSLDAGDEQFF
CDR3nt: TGCGCCAGCAGCTTAGATGCCGGGGATGAGCAGTTCTTC

v_gene: TRBV11-2
abundance: NA
j_gene: TRBJ2-1
d_gene: TRBD2
len: 17
CDR3aa: CASSLNLAGGGNNEQFF
CDR3nt: TGTGCCAGCAGCTTAAACCTAGCGGGAGGAGGAAACAATGAGCAGTTCTTC

v_gene: TRBV28
abundance: NA
j_gene: TRBJ2-5
d_gene: TRBD2
len: 16
CDR3aa: CASGSAGTSKMETQYF
CDR3nt: TGTGCCAGCGGTTCAGCCGGGACTAGCAAAATGGAGACCCAGTACTTC